This TCR beta chain came from a study of blood T cell repertoires in COVID-19. Study overall: Donors in the United States, Italy and Spain gave samples during acute or convalescent COVID-19.

The CDR3 runs 14 residues. Trimming took 1 base from V and 4 from J; bases not matched to a gene: 3. Germline V gives CDR1 SEHNR, CDR2 FQNEAQ (reference sequence). Seattle patients were enrolled during active infection and followed longitudinally. Authors' data handling: Reference gene primer amplification yielded estimated nucleated cell counts. The table came from immunoSEQ multiplex PCR; TCRdb's copy has only in-frame clones and leaves some out. That table supplies the V and J calls and clone size; D and trimming were determined from the DNA. The sample shows 200,000 to 250,000 clones, roughly 84% of them seen only once.

This receptor was obtained from an elderly woman with COVID-19, enrolled during active disease. J is TRBJ2-7 and V is TRBV7-9; 8 bases match TRBD1. The sample taken for sequencing was peripheral blood. The chain's CDR3 is CASSLGTGRYEQYF. The CDR3 bases are TGTGCCAGCAGCTTAGGGACAGGGCGTTACGAGCAGTACTTC.